The rows below give T cell receptor beta chains drawn from one sample of a study of blood T cells in healthy people across ages. Each CDR3 protein gets one entry after TCRdb re-called the 5' RACE reads with MiXCR. The sample gives some 850,000 distinct CDR3 sequences, 20% to 30% of which show up once; 2.5% to 3.5% is in the top ten. The sample also formed part of further work on T cells of mothers and their children.

Specimen: blood. These receptors were taken from a boy younger than 18 in good health. Each CDR3 is given with its conserved first and last residue. D genes are given only for firm matches. Rows give clone size only sometimes, using once, few, many, or a class for an expanded clone.

TRBJ2-1 - - TRBV12-3/TRBV12-4 CASSSGVFYNEQFF TGTGCCAGCAGTTCAGGGGTTTTCTACAATGAGCAGTTCTTC
TRBJ2-7 TRBD1 few TRBV4-1 CASSQTGTGLSYEQYF TGCGCCAGCAGCCAGACCGGGACAGGACTCTCCTACGAGCAGTACTTC
TRBJ1-2 TRBD1 few TRBV7-2 CASSLASGDRGNYGYTF TGTGCCAGCAGCTTAGCGAGTGGGGACAGGGGTAACTATGGCTACACCTTC
TRBJ1-5 TRBD1 few TRBV10-3 CAISDGTAVGEHF TGTGCCATCAGTGATGGGACAGCCGTCGGGGAGCATTTT
TRBJ2-5 TRBD2 few TRBV10-3 CAISDFGRGGDLYF TGTGCCATCAGTGATTTTGGGCGGGGGGGCGATCTGTACTTC
TRBJ2-2 - many TRBV5-1 CASSPGNTGELFF TGTGCCAGCAGCCCGGGGAACACCGGGGAGCTGTTTTTT
TRBJ2-2 - few TRBV7-9 CASIQTPGTGELFF TGTGCCAGCATACAAACCCCCGGGACCGGGGAGCTGTTTTTT
TRBJ2-3 - - TRBV3-1 CASSQFGITDTQYF TGTGCCAGCAGCCAATTCGGGATCACAGATACGCAGTATTTT
TRBJ1-4 - few TRBV29-1 CSGAKRTNEKLFF TGCAGCGGGGCTAAGAGGACTAATGAAAAACTGTTTTTT
TRBJ2-4 TRBD2 few TRBV12-3/TRBV12-4 CASSLVLAGGLTTGAKNIQYF TGTGCCAGCAGTTTAGTTCTAGCGGGGGGCTTAACCACGGGGGCCAAAAACATTCAGTACTTC
TRBJ2-3 TRBD1 - TRBV12-3/TRBV12-4 CASSSGTGPDTQYF TGTGCCAGCAGTTCCGGGACAGGGCCAGATACGCAGTATTTT
TRBJ1-3 - few TRBV15 CATSREDSRYSGNTIYF TGTGCCACCAGCAGAGAGGACAGCCGATACTCTGGAAACACCATATATTTT
TRBJ2-7 - few TRBV5-1 CASAGGQVYEQYF TGCGCCAGCGCGGGGGGACAGGTGTACGAGCAGTACTTC
TRBJ2-2 - - TRBV20-1 CSASLSGGSAGELFF TGCAGTGCTAGCCTAAGTGGAGGATCCGCCGGGGAGCTGTTTTTT
TRBJ2-7 - - TRBV7-9 CASSLDDTYEQYF TGTGCCAGCAGCTTAGATGACACCTACGAGCAGTACTTC
TRBJ2-5 - - TRBV28 CASIGGQETQYF TGTGCCAGCATTGGAGGCCAAGAGACCCAGTACTTC
TRBJ1-5 - - TRBV5-1 CASSVSPYSNQPQHF TGCGCCAGCAGTGTCAGCCCTTATAGCAATCAGCCCCAGCATTTT
TRBJ2-5 TRBD2 - TRBV5-1 CASSLGTSVGETQYF TGCGCCAGCAGCCTTGGGACTAGCGTGGGAGAGACCCAGTACTTC
TRBJ2-7 - - TRBV9 CASSPGDPLAGEQYF TGTGCCAGCAGCCCAGGGGACCCCCTTGCGGGCGAGCAGTACTTC
TRBJ2-1 TRBD2 - TRBV12-5 CASLGGALYNEQFF TGTGCTAGCCTCGGGGGGGCCTTATACAATGAGCAGTTCTTC
TRBJ1-1 TRBD1 few TRBV12-3/TRBV12-4 CASSPGTGGSSTEAFF TGTGCCAGCAGCCCCGGGACAGGGGGCTCGAGCACTGAAGCTTTCTTT
TRBJ2-7 TRBD2 - TRBV7-9 CASSSTTSGTSYEQYF TGTGCCAGCAGCTCCACCACTAGCGGGACCTCCTACGAGCAGTACTTC
TRBJ2-2 - few TRBV5-5 CASSWVRQGGTGELFF TGTGCCAGCAGCTGGGTACGGCAGGGGGGGACCGGGGAGCTGTTTTTT
TRBJ1-3 - few TRBV3-1 CASSLSVGSSGNTIYF TGTGCCAGCAGCCTGTCGGTTGGTAGCTCTGGAAACACCATATATTTT
TRBJ2-1 - few TRBV20-1 CSARGTGGASGVIEQFF TGCAGTGCTAGAGGGACAGGGGGGGCTAGCGGGGTGATTGAGCAGTTCTTC
TRBJ2-6 - - TRBV2 CACNPGANVLTF TGTGCCTGCAACCCTGGGGCCAACGTCCTGACTTTC
TRBJ2-1 TRBD2 few TRBV29-1 CSGRYRGAYNEQFF TGCAGCGGTCGATACCGGGGGGCCTACAATGAGCAGTTCTTC
TRBJ1-1 - - TRBV6-5 CASSYRGENTEAFF TGTGCCAGCAGTTACAGGGGAGAGAACACTGAAGCTTTCTTT
TRBJ1-1 - - TRBV2 CASSERAGVLLYTEAFF TGTGCCAGCAGTGAAAGAGCAGGGGTGTTATTGTACACTGAAGCTTTCTTT
TRBJ1-2 TRBD1 - TRBV7-3 CASSPTGGGGYTF TGTGCCAGCAGCCCAACAGGGGGCGGAGGCTACACCTTC
TRBJ1-4 TRBD1 few TRBV20-1 CSARVDRGPEKLFF TGCAGTGCTAGAGTCGACAGGGGGCCTGAAAAACTGTTTTTT
TRBJ1-4 - few TRBV20-1 CSARDHKADTGKLFF TGCAGTGCTAGAGATCATAAGGCGGACACAGGAAAACTGTTTTTT
TRBJ2-5 TRBD2 - TRBV29-1 CSVEERGKETQYF TGCAGCGTTGAAGAGCGGGGGAAAGAGACCCAGTACTTC
TRBJ1-1 - - TRBV5-5 CASSVRVLNTEAFF TGTGCCAGCAGCGTCAGGGTTCTGAACACTGAAGCTTTCTTT
TRBJ2-7 TRBD1 - TRBV4-1 CASSQVPGQGLLYEQYF TGCGCCAGCAGCCAAGTCCCGGGACAGGGACTCCTTTACGAGCAGTACTTC
TRBJ2-3 - few TRBV29-1 CSIRQEQIDTQYF TGCAGCATACGACAGGAGCAAATTGACACGCAGTATTTT
TRBJ2-1 TRBD2 once TRBV29-1 CSVLVVAGGPHFF TGCAGCGTATTGGTGGTAGCGGGGGGCCCGCATTTCTTC
TRBJ1-1 - - TRBV7-9 CASSSPEGAFF TGTGCCAGCAGCTCACCCGAGGGAGCTTTCTTT
TRBJ1-1 - few TRBV5-1 CASSFRVDTEAFF TGCGCCAGCAGCTTCAGGGTTGACACTGAAGCTTTCTTT
TRBJ2-3 - - TRBV18 CASSPNAGVSTDTQYF TGTGCCAGCTCACCAAATGCAGGGGTGAGCACAGATACGCAGTATTTT
TRBJ1-2 - - TRBV4-1 CASSQIGQRYGYTF TGCGCCAGCAGCCAGATCGGACAGCGGTATGGCTACACCTTC
TRBJ1-2 TRBD1 - TRBV7-9 CASSATPPDRENGYTF TGTGCCAGCAGCGCCACCCCTCCGGACAGGGAGAATGGCTACACCTTC
TRBJ2-7 TRBD1 many TRBV29-1 CSVRQGSYEQYF TGCAGCGTCCGACAGGGGTCCTACGAGCAGTACTTC
TRBJ2-1 - - TRBV5-1 CASSLGMGLDVRNEQFF TGCGCCAGCAGCTTGGGTATGGGGCTAGATGTACGCAATGAGCAGTTCTTC
TRBJ2-3 TRBD2 few TRBV6-6 CASSPRTGGFEDTQYF TGTGCCAGCAGTCCGCGGACGGGAGGATTTGAGGATACGCAGTATTTT
TRBJ2-5 TRBD1 - TRBV12-5 CASGFGQGDRETQYF TGTGCTAGTGGTTTTGGACAGGGAGATCGAGAGACCCAGTACTTC
TRBJ2-7 - - TRBV3-1 CATKIGYEQYF TGTGCCACAAAGATTGGGTACGAGCAGTACTTC
TRBJ2-5 - many TRBV29-1 CSVAGNRKETQYF TGCAGCGTGGCCGGGAACAGAAAGGAGACCCAGTACTTC
TRBJ2-7 - - TRBV20-1 CSARDSNEQYF TGCAGCGCTAGAGATTCAAACGAGCAGTACTTC
TRBJ2-5 - few TRBV5-1 CASAGAAGETQYF TGCGCCAGCGCCGGAGCCGCCGGGGAGACCCAGTACTTC
TRBJ2-7 - few TRBV3-1 CTSSQDLDSFEQYF TGTACCAGCAGCCAAGATCTGGATTCCTTCGAGCAGTACTTC
TRBJ1-2 - few TRBV29-1 CSVDLNYGYTF TGCAGCGTTGACCTTAACTATGGCTACACCTTC
TRBJ2-7 TRBD2 - TRBV6-1 CASSETGRGYEQYF TGTGCCAGCAGTGAGACCGGGAGGGGCTACGAGCAGTACTTC
TRBJ2-4 TRBD1 once TRBV7-9 CASSSEQGAGRNIQYF TGTGCCAGCAGCTCCGAACAGGGGGCCGGGAGAAACATTCAGTACTTC
TRBJ1-2 - few TRBV7-3 CASSRIQGLTGGYTF TGTGCCAGCAGCCGCATCCAGGGGCTCACGGGTGGCTACACCTTC
TRBJ2-7 TRBD1 - TRBV11-2 CASSTDRDEQYF TGTGCCAGCAGTACAGACAGGGACGAGCAGTACTTC